This T cell receptor beta chain was profiled in a study of breast tumors, draining lymph nodes, adjacent tissues. Each CDR3 protein gets one entry after TCRdb re-called the multiplex PCR reads with MiXCR. The sample lists 26,000 or so distinct CDR3 sequences; approximately 20% were seen once. At least ten counts were recorded for this clonotype. The CDR3 is 13 residues long. CDR1 SEHNR and CDR2 FQNEAQ come from the germline V gene (reference sequence). The germline V and J ends were trimmed by 1 base and 9 bases, with 10 bases remaining between them. The chain is built from TRBV7-9 and TRBJ2-1; D gene uncertain. The origin of this receptor is a female donor with breast cancer. Some clones in this sample may be carry-over from other donors' samples. The sequencing input was breast tumor tissue. The CDR3 region has the DNA TGTGCCAGCAGCTTAGGGGATCCGGGTGAGCAGTTCTTC. Its protein product is CASSLGDPGEQFF.